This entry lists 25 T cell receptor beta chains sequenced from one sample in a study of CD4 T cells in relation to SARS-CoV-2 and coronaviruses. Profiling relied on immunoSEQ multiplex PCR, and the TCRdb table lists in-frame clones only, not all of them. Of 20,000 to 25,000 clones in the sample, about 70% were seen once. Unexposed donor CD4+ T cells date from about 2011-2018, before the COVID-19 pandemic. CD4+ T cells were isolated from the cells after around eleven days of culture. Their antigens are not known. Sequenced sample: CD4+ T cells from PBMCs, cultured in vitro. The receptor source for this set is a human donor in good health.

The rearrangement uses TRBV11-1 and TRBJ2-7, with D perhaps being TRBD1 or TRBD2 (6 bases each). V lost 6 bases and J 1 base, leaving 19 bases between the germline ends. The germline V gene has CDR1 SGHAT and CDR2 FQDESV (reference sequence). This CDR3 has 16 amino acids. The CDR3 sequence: CASSSGAAGWSYEQYF. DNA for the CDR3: TGTGCCAGCAGTTCGGGGGCCGCGGGGTGGTCCTACGAGCAGTACTTC.

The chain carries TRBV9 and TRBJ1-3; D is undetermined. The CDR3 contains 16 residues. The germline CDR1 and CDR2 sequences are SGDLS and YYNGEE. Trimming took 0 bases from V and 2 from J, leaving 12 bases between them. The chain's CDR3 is CASSVGGGLAGNTIYF. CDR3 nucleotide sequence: TGTGCCAGCAGCGTAGGTGGAGGGTTGGCTGGAAACACCATATATTTT.

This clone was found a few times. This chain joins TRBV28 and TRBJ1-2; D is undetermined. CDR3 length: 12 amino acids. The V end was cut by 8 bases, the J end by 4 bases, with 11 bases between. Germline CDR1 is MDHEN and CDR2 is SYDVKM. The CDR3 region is CASSARSYGYTF. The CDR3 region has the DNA TGTGCCAGCTCGGCCAGATCCTATGGCTACACCTTC.

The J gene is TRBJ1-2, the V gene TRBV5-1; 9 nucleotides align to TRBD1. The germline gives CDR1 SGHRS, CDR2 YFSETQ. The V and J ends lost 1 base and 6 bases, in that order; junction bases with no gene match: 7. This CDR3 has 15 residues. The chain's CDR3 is CASSLTKGQGHGYTF. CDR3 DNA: TGCGCCAGCAGCTTGACAAAGGGACAGGGTCATGGCTACACCTTC.

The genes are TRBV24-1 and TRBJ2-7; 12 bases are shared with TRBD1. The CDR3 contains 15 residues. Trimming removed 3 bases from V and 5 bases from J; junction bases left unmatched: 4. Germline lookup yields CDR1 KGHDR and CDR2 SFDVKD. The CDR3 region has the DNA TGTGCCACCAGTGATGGGACAGGGGGCCGCCACGAGCAGTACTTC. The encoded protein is CATSDGTGGRHEQYF.

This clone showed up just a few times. The CDR3 nucleotides read TGCGCCAGCAGCTGGGGACTAGCGGGAACCGGGGAGCTGTTTTTT. It codes for CASSWGLAGTGELFF. This rearrangement joins TRBV5-1 to TRBJ2-2; 13 bases align to TRBD2. The ends lost 3 bases at V and 5 bases at J; junction bases unmatched: 1. This CDR3 is 15 amino acids long. Germline loops: CDR1 SGHRS, CDR2 YFSETQ.

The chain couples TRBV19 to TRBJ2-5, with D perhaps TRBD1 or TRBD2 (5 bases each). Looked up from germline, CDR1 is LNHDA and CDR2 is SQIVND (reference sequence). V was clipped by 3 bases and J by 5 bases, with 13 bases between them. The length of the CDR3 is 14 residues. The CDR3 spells CASSMGRDRETQYF. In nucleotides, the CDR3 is TGTGCCAGTAGTATGGGCAGGGACCGGGAGACCCAGTACTTC.

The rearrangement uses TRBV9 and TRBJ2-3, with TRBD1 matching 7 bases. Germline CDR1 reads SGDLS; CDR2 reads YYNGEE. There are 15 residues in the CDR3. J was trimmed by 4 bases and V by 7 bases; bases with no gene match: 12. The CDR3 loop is CASADTGASSDTQYF. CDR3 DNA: TGTGCCAGCGCAGACACAGGGGCTTCGTCAGATACGCAGTATTTT.

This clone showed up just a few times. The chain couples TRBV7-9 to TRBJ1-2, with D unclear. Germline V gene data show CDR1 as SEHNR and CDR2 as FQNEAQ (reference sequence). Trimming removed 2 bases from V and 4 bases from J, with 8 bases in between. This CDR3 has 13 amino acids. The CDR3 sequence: CASSLSEGYGYTF. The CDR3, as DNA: TGTGCCAGCAGCTTATCAGAGGGCTATGGCTACACCTTC.

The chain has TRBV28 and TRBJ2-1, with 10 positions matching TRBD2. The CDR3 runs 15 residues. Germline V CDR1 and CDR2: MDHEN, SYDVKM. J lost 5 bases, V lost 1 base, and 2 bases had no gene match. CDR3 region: CASSLSAGGNNEQFF. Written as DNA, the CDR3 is TGTGCCAGCAGTTTATCAGCGGGAGGGAACAATGAGCAGTTCTTC.

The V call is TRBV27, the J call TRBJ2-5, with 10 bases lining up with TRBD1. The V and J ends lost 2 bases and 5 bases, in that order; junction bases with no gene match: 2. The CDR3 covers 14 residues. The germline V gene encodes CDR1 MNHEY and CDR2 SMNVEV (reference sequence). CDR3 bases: TGTGCCAGCAGTTTAGACAGGGGGCGGGAGACCCAGTACTTC. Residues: CASSLDRGRETQYF.

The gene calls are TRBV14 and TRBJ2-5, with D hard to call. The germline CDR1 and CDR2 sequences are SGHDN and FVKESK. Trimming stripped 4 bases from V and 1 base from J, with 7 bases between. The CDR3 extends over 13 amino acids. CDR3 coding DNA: TGTGCCAGCAGCCCGTTGGCCCAAGAGACCCAGTACTTC. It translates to CASSPLAQETQYF.

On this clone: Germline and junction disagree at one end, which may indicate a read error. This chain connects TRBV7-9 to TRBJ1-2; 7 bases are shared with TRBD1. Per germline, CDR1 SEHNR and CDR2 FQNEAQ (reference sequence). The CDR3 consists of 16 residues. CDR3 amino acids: CASSLAKVDRPYGYTF. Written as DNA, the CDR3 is TGTGCCAGCAGCCTAGCGAAGGTGGACAGGCCCTATGGCTACACCTTC. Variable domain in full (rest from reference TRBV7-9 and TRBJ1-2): DTGVSQNPRHKITKRGQNVTFRCDPISEHNRLYWYRQTLGQGPEFLTYFQNEAQLEKSRLLSDRFSAERPKGSFSTLEIQRTEQGDSAMYLCASSLAKVDRPYGYTFGSGTRLTVV.

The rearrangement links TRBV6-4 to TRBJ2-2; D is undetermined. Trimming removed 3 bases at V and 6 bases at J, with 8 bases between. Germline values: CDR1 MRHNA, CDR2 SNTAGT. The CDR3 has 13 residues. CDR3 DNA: TGTGCCAGCAGTGAGGCGAGTGCCGGGGAGCTGTTTTTT. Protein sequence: CASSEASAGELFF.

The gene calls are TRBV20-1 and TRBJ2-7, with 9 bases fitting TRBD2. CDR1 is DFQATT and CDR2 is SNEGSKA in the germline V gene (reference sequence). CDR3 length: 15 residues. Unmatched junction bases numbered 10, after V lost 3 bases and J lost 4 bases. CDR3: CSASLAGGPFYEQYF. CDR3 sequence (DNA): TGCAGTGCTAGTCTGGCGGGAGGGCCTTTTTACGAGCAGTACTTC.

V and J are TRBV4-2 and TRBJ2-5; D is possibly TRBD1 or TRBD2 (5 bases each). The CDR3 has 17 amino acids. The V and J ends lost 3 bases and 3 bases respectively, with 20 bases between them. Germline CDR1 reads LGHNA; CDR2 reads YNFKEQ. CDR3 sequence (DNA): TGTGCCAGCAGCCAGCAAATTTCCACTATGGGGGAAGAGACCCAGTACTTC. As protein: CASSQQISTMGEETQYF.

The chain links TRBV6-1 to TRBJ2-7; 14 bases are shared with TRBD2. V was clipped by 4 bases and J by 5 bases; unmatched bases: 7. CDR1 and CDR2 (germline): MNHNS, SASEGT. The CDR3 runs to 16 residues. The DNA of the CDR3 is TGTGCCAGCAGTGCAGGGACTAGCGGGAGCGGGAACGAGCAGTACTTC. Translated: CASSAGTSGSGNEQYF.

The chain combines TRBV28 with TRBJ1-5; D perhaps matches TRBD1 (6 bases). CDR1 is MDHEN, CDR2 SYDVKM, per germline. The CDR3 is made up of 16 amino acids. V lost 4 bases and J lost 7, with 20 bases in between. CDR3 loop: CASSYETRGSGQPQHF. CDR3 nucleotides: TGTGCCAGCAGTTATGAGACAAGGGGGTCGGGGCAGCCCCAGCATTTT.

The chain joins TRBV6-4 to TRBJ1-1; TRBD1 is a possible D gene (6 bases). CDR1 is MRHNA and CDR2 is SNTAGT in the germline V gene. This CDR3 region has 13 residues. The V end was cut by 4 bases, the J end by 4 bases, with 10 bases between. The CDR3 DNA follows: TGTGCCAGCAGTGTAAACAGGGTCACTGAAGCTTTCTTT. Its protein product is CASSVNRVTEAFF.

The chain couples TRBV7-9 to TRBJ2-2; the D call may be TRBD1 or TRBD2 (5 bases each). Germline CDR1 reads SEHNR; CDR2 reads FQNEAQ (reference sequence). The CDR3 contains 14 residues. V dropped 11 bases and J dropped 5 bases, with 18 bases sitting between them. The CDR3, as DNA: TGTGCCCCCGGGGACCCTGAGGGTACCGGGGAGCTGTTTTTT. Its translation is CAPGDPEGTGELFF.

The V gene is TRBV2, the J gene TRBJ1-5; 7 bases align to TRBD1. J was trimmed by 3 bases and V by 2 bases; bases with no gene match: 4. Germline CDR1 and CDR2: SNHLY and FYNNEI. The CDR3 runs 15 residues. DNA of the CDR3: TGTGCCAGCAGTGAACAGGGACAGACCAATCAGCCCCAGCATTTT. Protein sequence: CASSEQGQTNQPQHF. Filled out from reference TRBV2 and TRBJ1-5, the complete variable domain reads EPEVTQTPSHQVTQMGQEVILRCVPISNHLYFYWYRQILGQKVEFLVSFYNNEISEKSEIFDDQFSVERPDGSNFTLKIRSTKLEDSAMYFCASSEQGQTNQPQHFGDGTRLSIL.

The CDR3 region has the DNA TGCGCCAGCAGGGAAGGGGGGCATGAGCAGTTCTTC. This codes for CASREGGHEQFF. J is TRBJ2-1 and V is TRBV5-1, with D perhaps given as TRBD1 or TRBD2 (6 bases each). Per germline, CDR1 SGHRS and CDR2 YFSETQ. The CDR3 runs 12 residues. The V end was cut by 5 bases, the J end by 8 bases, with 11 bases between.

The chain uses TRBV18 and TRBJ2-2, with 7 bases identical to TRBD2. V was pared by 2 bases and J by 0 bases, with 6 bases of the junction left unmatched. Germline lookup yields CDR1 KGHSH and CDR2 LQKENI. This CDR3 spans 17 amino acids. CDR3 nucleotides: TGTGCCAGCTCACCAGGTGCTAGCGGCTCGAACACCGGGGAGCTGTTTTTT. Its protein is CASSPGASGSNTGELFF.

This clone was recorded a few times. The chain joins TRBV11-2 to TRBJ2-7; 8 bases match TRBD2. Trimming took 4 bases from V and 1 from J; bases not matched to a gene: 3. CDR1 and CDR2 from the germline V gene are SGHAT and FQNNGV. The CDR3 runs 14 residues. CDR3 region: CASSWGLVSYEQYF. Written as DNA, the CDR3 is TGTGCCAGCAGCTGGGGACTAGTTTCCTACGAGCAGTACTTC.

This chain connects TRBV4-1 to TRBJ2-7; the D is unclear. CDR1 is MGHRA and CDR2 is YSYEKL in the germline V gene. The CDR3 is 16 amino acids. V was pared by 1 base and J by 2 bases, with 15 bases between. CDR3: CASSQVVARLPYEQYF. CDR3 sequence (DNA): TGCGCCAGCAGCCAAGTGGTTGCCAGGCTCCCCTACGAGCAGTACTTC.